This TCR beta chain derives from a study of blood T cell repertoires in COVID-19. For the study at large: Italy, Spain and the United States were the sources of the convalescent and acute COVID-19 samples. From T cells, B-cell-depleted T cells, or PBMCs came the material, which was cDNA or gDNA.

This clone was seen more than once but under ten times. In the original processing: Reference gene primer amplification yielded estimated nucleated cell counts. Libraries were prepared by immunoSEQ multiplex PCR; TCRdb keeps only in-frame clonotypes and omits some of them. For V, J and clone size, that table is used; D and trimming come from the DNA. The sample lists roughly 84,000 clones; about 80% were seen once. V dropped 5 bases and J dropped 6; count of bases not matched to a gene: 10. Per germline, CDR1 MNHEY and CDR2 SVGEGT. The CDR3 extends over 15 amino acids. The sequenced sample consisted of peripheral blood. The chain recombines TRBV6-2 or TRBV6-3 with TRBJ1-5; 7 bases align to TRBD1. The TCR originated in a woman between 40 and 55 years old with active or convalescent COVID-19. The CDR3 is CASSPDRDSSQPQHF. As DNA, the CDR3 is TGTGCCAGCAGTCCCGACAGGGACAGTAGTCAGCCCCAGCATTTT.